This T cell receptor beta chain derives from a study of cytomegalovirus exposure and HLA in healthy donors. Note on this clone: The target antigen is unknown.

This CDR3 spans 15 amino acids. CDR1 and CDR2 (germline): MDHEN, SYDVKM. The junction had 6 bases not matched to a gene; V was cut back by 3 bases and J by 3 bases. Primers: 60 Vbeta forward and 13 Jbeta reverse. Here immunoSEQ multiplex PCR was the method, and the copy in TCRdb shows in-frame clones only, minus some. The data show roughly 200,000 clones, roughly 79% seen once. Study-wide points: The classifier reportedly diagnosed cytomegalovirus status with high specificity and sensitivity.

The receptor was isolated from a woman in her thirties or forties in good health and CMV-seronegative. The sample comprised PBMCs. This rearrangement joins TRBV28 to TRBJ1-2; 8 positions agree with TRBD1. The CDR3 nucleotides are TGTGCCAGCAGTTTCCAAGGACAGGGAGACTATGGCTACACCTTC. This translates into CASSFQGQGDYGYTF.